A single sample is the source of the 8 T cell receptor beta chains below, sequenced in a study of T cell clonality in common variable immunodeficiency (dated by TCRdb to the mid-2010s). Libraries were built with the immunoSEQ multiplex PCR assay. Not all clones reach the TCRdb copy of this immuneACCESS table, which keeps in-frame sequences only. Checked studies attribute under half of the gap to unresolved V genes and leave the rest unexplained. Across this sample, about 52,000 clones were tabulated and none appeared just once. About 1.8% of the sample comes from the top ten. Sample: peripheral blood mononuclear cells. The receptors derive from a person aged 18 to 70 in good health.

The sample holds many counts of this clone. Read sequence stops 3 residues before the CDR3 end, and the germline J gene provides the missing end. The chain recombines TRBV12-3 or TRBV12-4 with TRBJ2-7; 7 bases map to TRBD2. The CDR3 is 14 residues long. Trimming removed 6 bases from V and 0 bases from J; junction bases left unmatched: 5. This CDR3 reads CASSLRETSYEQYF. The sequenced part of the CDR3 DNA is TGTGCCAGCAGCTTGCGGGAGACCTCCTACGAG.

This clone has a count of ten or more. The CDR3 end is not reached by the read, which stops 3 residues before it; the germline J gene fills it in. The chain couples TRBV9 to TRBJ2-1, with TRBD2 matching over 9 bases. CDR3 length equals 16 residues. V was clipped by 0 bases and J by 6 bases; unmatched bases: 7. Germline loops: CDR1 SGDLS, CDR2 YYNGEE. CDR3 DNA (partial): TGTGCCAGCAGCGTAGTTGGGGCGGGAGGGGGCAATGAG. This encodes CASSVVGAGGGNE. The full CDR3 protein is CASSVVGAGGGNEQFF.

This clone has only a few counts. The read stops 3 residues short of the end of the CDR3; the missing end is completed from the germline J gene. V usage is TRBV19 and J usage is TRBJ2-3; 9 nucleotides agree with TRBD1. Germline CDR1 and CDR2: LNHDA and SQIVND (reference sequence). CDR3 length: 15 amino acids. The part of the CDR3 DNA that was read is TGTGCCAGTAGTATTCGGACAGGGGTGGCAGAGGCG. Translating gives CASSIRTGVAEA. The whole CDR3 sequence reads CASSIRTGVAEAQYF.

Ten or more counts support this clone. The read gets to within 3 residues of the CDR3 end, and the germline J gene fills in the rest. The rearrangement uses TRBV3-1 (or the pseudogene TRBV3-2) and TRBJ2-2; the D is unclear. CDR3 length: 18 residues. Trimming cost V 1 base and J 0 bases, with 15 bases left between them. Looked up from germline, CDR1 is LGHDT and CDR2 is YNNKEL (reference sequence). The CDR3: CASSQGLPVEANTGELFF. The CDR3 bases that were read are TGTGCCAGCAGCCAAGGACTTCCGGTAGAGGCGAACACCGGGGAG.

This clone occurred many times. The sequenced fragment ends 3 residues before the CDR3 boundary, so the rest is inferred from the germline J gene. The chain uses TRBV6-1 and TRBJ1-2, with 8 bases lining up with TRBD1. Germline CDR1 reads MNHNS; CDR2 reads SASEGT. This CDR3 comprises 15 residues. The covered CDR3 bases are TGTGCCAGCAGTGATCCGGCCCAGGGGGCGTGGGGC. Translation gives CASSDPAQGAWG. The complete CDR3 reads CASSDPAQGAWGYTF.

Comments on this clone: The DNA ends 3 residues before the CDR3 does, and the rest of the CDR3 is filled in from the germline J gene. Other DNA sequences in the same sample also yield this CDR3. The chain joins TRBV7-9 to TRBJ1-3; perhaps TRBD1 as D (6 bases). V lost 5 bases and J 4 bases, leaving 12 bases between the germline ends. There are 14 residues in the CDR3. Germline V gene sequence: CDR1 SEHNR, CDR2 FQNEAQ (reference sequence). CDR3 sequence: CASSLPTGGNTIYF. The CDR3 DNA, read in part, is TGTGCCAGCAGCCTACCAACAGGGGGAAACACC.

This clone was observed a handful of times. The CDR3 end falls 3 residues outside the read, so it is completed with the germline J gene. The chain carries TRBV19 and TRBJ2-4; the D gene is possibly TRBD1 (8 bases). CDR1 LNHDA and CDR2 SQIVND come from the germline V gene (reference sequence). This CDR3 region has 14 residues. CDR3 protein: CASSFEQGDYGQYF. The sequenced part of the CDR3 DNA is TGTGCCAGTAGTTTCGAACAGGGGGACTATGGT.

This clone was seen a few times. The CDR3 end lies 3 residues beyond the end of the read and is filled in from the germline J gene. The chain recombines TRBV19 with TRBJ1-1, with 7 bases matching TRBD1. V shed 6 bases, J shed 1 base, and the junction held 5 bases outside the gene matches. CDR3 length: 14 residues. Germline CDR1 reads LNHDA; CDR2 reads SQIVND (reference sequence). The CDR3 protein is CASRSDRQNTEAFF. The part of the CDR3 DNA that was read is TGTGCCAGTAGATCGGACAGGCAGAACACTGAA.